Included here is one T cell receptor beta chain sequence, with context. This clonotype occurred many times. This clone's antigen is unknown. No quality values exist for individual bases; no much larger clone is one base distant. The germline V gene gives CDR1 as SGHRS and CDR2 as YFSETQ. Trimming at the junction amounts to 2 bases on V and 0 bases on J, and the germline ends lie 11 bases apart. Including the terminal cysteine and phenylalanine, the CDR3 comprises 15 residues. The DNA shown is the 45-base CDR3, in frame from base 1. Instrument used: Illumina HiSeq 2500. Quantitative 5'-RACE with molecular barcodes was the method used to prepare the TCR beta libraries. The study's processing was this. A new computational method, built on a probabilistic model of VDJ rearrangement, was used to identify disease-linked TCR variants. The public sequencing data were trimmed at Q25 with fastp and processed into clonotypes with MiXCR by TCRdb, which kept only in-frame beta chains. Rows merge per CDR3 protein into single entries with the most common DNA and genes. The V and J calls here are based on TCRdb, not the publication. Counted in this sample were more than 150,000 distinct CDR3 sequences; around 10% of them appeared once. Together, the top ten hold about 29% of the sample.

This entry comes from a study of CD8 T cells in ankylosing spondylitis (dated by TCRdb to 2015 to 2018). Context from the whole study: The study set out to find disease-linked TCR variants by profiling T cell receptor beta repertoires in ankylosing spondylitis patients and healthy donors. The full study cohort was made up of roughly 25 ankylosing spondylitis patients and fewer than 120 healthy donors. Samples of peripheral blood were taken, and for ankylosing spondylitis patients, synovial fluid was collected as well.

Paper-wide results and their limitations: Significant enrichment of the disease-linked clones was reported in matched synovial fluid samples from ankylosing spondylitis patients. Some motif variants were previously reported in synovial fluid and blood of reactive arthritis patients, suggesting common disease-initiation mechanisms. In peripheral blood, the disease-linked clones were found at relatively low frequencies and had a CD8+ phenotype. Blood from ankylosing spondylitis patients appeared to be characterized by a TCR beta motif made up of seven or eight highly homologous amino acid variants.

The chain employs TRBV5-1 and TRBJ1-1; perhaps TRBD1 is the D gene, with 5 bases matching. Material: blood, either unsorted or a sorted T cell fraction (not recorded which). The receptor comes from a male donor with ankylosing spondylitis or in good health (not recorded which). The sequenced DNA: TGCGCCAGCAGCTTCCAGGGTCCGATGAACACTGAAGCTTTCTTT. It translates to CASSFQGPMNTEAFF.